The present entry profiles one T cell receptor beta chain with its context. Its antigen target is currently unknown. Base-call qualities are not available, and no considerably larger clone is one nucleotide away. The trial excluded patients who had a history of autoimmune disease or were on systemic immunosuppression. Peripheral blood for TCR sequencing was collected from all dose cohorts at baseline, on cycle 4 day 1, and on cycle 7 day 1. The samples were drawn from a first-in-human, open-label, multicenter phase I dose-escalation trial of ivuxolimab. Adults with locally advanced or metastatic melanoma, renal cell, hepatocellular, or head and neck squamous cell carcinoma were enrolled in the trial. Before TCR sequencing, CD4+ T cells and CD8+ T cells were sorted from peripheral blood as separate populations. For sequencing of the TCRbeta CDR3 region, genomic DNA was extracted from the sorted cells. TCRbeta CDR3 regions were sequenced using the immunoSEQ Assay. Sourced from immuneACCESS, this table was stored by TCRdb with only in-frame sequences that have V and J called. A share of the clones is absent; for the studies checked, an unresolved V gene accounts for under half, and the remainder has no known explanation. The table for this sample lists tens of thousands of clones; approximately 85% of them were counted only once. Roughly 29% of the sample is in the top ten clones.

The source of the sample is a study of OX40 agonist ivuxolimab in advanced cancers. As for the study more broadly: The costimulatory receptor OX40 (CD134) was targeted by ivuxolimab, a fully human IgG2 agonistic monoclonal antibody. Intravenous ivuxolimab was administered to patients every 2 weeks at six dose levels: 0.01, 0.1, 0.3, 1.5, 3 and 10 mg/kg. Among the roughly 52 dose-escalation patients, around 20 had hepatocellular carcinoma, about 15 melanoma, 9 renal cell carcinoma and 9 head and neck cancer. The dose-escalation cohort was roughly 87% male with a mean age of about 65 years, ranging from roughly 23 to 80. Prior anti-PD-1, anti-PD-L1 or anti-CTLA-4 therapy was permitted, and 40% of dose-escalation patients had received checkpoint inhibitors. Three dose-escalation patients achieved partial responses, one with hepatocellular carcinoma and two with cutaneous melanoma. The point of sequencing TCRbeta in the periphery was to test whether ivuxolimab changed TCR sequence diversity and drove clonal T-cell expansion. The paper covers the monotherapy dose-escalation part of the phase I ivuxolimab trial, which included N ≈ 54 patients. Overall study outcomes, separate from this receptor: Antigen specificity was not determined for the clonally expanded peripheral T cells. After ivuxolimab, CD8+ T cells had more expanded clones than CD4+ T cells on average. In the 0.1-3.0 mg/kg groups, partial responders were among the patients with the lowest normalized peripheral clonal expansion, particularly in CD8+ T cells. Low levels of normalized T-cell clonal expansion were also seen in some patients who did not respond. Clonal expansion of both CD4+ and CD8+ blood T cells was observed from baseline to week 6 at doses 0.1 to 3.0 mg/kg.

The CDR3 numbers 13 residues from cysteine through phenylalanine. The sequence is cut down to CDR3 DNA, 39 bases in frame from base 1. The germline V gene (reference sequence) gives CDR1 as SGHNT and CDR2 as YYREEE. The germline ends are 16 bases apart after V is trimmed by 7 bases and J by 6 bases. The chain couples TRBV5-4 to TRBJ1-1, with a weak D call of TRBD1 (5 bases match). Source: CD4+ or CD8+ T cells sorted from blood, taken in a trial of the OX40 agonist ivuxolimab. This TCR was sampled from an adult with an advanced solid tumor such as melanoma, head and neck, liver or kidney cancer. Read as DNA, the sequence is TGTGCCAGCTCCGGGACGCCTGGGGCTGAAGCTTTCTTT. This encodes CASSGTPGAEAFF.